This T cell receptor (beta chain) was recorded in a study of early T cells in non-severe SARS-CoV-2 infection. Looking at the study overall: The input, bulk RNA from unsorted whole blood, was sequenced, and chains were unpaired.

Germline V gene sequence: CDR1 SGHRS, CDR2 YFSETQ. Between the trimmed V and J ends, which lost 7 bases and 7 bases, there was a span of 14 bases. The CDR3 spans 13 residues. This clonotype was seen repeatedly, ten times or more. Individual cDNA molecules were tagged with unique molecular identifiers, the study reported. TCRdb used MiXCR to reprocess the 5' RACE reads, holding one entry per CDR3 protein. The table records 26,000 or so distinct CDR3 sequences, 4% to 6% of them present only once. This clonotype was obtained from an adult who was a healthcare worker with PCR-confirmed SARS-CoV-2 infection or an uninfected control (not recorded which). The chain employs TRBV5-1 and TRBJ1-4; no firm D call. The sample comprised whole blood. The DNA for the CDR3 is TGCGCCAGCGCCCGTGGGAGCGGTGAAAAACTGTTTTTT. The encoded protein is CASARGSGEKLFF.